This T cell receptor (beta chain) was retrieved from a study of identical twins. The germline V and J ends were trimmed by 0 bases and 5 bases, with 15 bases remaining between them. The CDR3 is made up of 16 amino acids. The germline gives CDR1 KGHSH, CDR2 LQKENI. TCRdb itself ran the 5' RACE reads through MiXCR, one entry per CDR3 protein. This sample has a few hundred thousand distinct CDR3 sequences, with about 11% found just once. This clonotype was counted many times. Its specificity is unknown. Whole-study results and caveats: Shared out-of-frame alpha sequences (those common to twins) showed excess low generation probability.

The specimen was memory T cells sorted from blood. The receptor's source is a man aged 50 or older in good health. The gene calls are TRBV18 and TRBJ2-3; no firm D call. The CDR3 DNA is TGTGCCAGCTCACCACCGAAAACTGGACGGATAGATACGCAGTATTTT. Protein sequence: CASSPPKTGRIDTQYF.